The 5 T cell receptor beta chains listed next were all sequenced from one sample in a study of shared clonotypes between healthy human individuals. CD45RO-negative CD8 cells positively selected for CCR7 made up the naive population, which excluded terminally differentiated effector memory CD45RA+ cells. This table comes from immunoSEQ multiplex PCR, and its TCRdb copy is limited to in-frame clones, with some not included. In the table there are millions of clones, about 95% of which are singletons. The specimen sequenced was naive CD8+ T cells sorted from blood. The receptors stem from a man aged 18 to 30 in good health.

The rearrangement uses TRBV2 and TRBJ2-7; TRBD2 agrees at 8 bases. CDR3 length equals 16 residues. V gave up 1 base and J gave up 2 bases; unmatched junction bases: 7. Germline lookup yields CDR1 SNHLY and CDR2 FYNNEI. CDR3 region: CASSEDPGGAAYEQYF. The CDR3 DNA reads TGTGCCAGCAGTGAAGATCCCGGGGGGGCAGCCTACGAGCAGTACTTC.

The chain is built from TRBV2 and TRBJ2-7; TRBD1 matches 7 bases. CDR3 length: 17 amino acids. Trimming at V came to 0 bases and at J to 0 bases, leaving 8 bases not matched to a gene. Germline V gene sequence: CDR1 SNHLY, CDR2 FYNNEI. The CDR3 is CASSEALEGAHSYEQYF. In nucleotides, the CDR3 is TGTGCCAGCAGTGAAGCGCTTGAGGGGGCCCACTCCTACGAGCAGTACTTC.

The chain employs TRBV2 and TRBJ2-3; D uncertain. The germline gives CDR1 SNHLY, CDR2 FYNNEI. V was shortened by 3 bases and J by 8 bases, with 18 bases between the two germline ends. The CDR3 loop spans 15 amino acids. The CDR3 reads CASSDGADSVFTQYF. The CDR3, as DNA: TGTGCCAGCAGTGACGGCGCGGATTCAGTTTTTACGCAGTATTTT.

The V gene is TRBV6-5, the J gene TRBJ2-7; D is possibly TRBD1 (6 bases). CDR3 length: 12 residues. Germline V gives CDR1 MNHEY, CDR2 SVGAGI. Deletions cut 7 bases from V and 5 bases from J, with 12 bases between. CDR3 sequence reads: CASTTTGHEQYF. CDR3 DNA sequence: TGTGCCAGCACTACCACAGGGCACGAGCAGTACTTC.

This clone was picked up one time. This chain connects TRBV19 to TRBJ2-1, with 9 nucleotides matching TRBD1. Germline CDR1 LNHDA, CDR2 SQIVND (reference sequence). This CDR3 has 16 amino acids. Trimming cost V 5 bases and J 8 bases; bases outside gene matches: 13. CDR3 in DNA: TGTGCCAGTAGTGCCTCCGGGACAGGGTTCGGCGATGAGCAGTTCTTC. It codes for CASSASGTGFGDEQFF.